These 17 T cell receptor beta chains share one sample of origin, sequenced in a study of T cells in localized non-small cell lung cancer (dated by TCRdb to the early 2020s). Library prep was done by the immunoSEQ multiplex PCR assay. TCRdb stores this immuneACCESS table with in-frame sequences only. Part of the clones is absent; in the studies checked, under half of the shortfall reflects unresolved V genes, and no reason is known for the rest. Present in this sample are under 45,000 clones, about 83% of which were seen just once. The ten largest account for around 7.9% of the sample. The sample in question was PBMCs, obtained before any cancer treatment. The source of these receptors is a man between 40 and 70 years old with stage II lung adenocarcinoma.

This chain uses TRBV7-6 with TRBJ2-5; possibly TRBD2 for D (5 bases). Between the trimmed V and J ends, which lost 5 bases and 3 bases, there was a span of 19 bases. The V gene's germline CDR1 is SGHVS and CDR2 FNYEAQ. CDR3 size: 16 residues. This chain's CDR3 is CASSRTDSRGKETQYF. The CDR3 coding sequence is TGTGCCAGCAGCCGTACGGACTCCAGAGGGAAAGAGACCCAGTACTTC.

This clone was picked up a small number of times. The chain joins TRBV7-2 to TRBJ1-2, with D unclear. The CDR3 consists of 14 residues. Germline V gives CDR1 SGHTA, CDR2 FQGNSA. V lost 0 bases, J lost 3 bases, and 8 bases lay in between. The CDR3 region is CASSLAGADYGYTF. DNA for the CDR3: TGTGCCAGCAGCTTAGCCGGCGCTGACTATGGCTACACCTTC.

The V gene is TRBV5-1, the J gene TRBJ1-6; D gene uncertain. Germline V gene lookup returns CDR1 SGHRS and CDR2 YFSETQ. V was shortened by 5 bases and J by 5 bases, with 11 bases between the two germline ends. The CDR3 is 14 amino acids. CDR3 nucleotides: TGCGCCAGCAGTTTCTGGGGTGATAATTCACCCCTCCACTTT. It codes for CASSFWGDNSPLHF.

This clone appeared a few times. The chain links TRBV5-1 to TRBJ1-4; TRBD1 might be the D (6 bases). CDR1 is SGHRS and CDR2 is YFSETQ in the germline V gene. CDR3 length: 13 residues. V was shortened by 0 bases and J by 16 bases, with 16 bases between the two germline ends. Here the CDR3 DNA reads TGCGCCAGCAGCTTGGATGGGGGCGGAGACAAGTTTTTT. Encoded protein: CASSLDGGGDKFF.

This clone was seen just once. This sequence joins TRBV18 and TRBJ2-2; D gene unclear. Germline V gene sequence: CDR1 KGHSH, CDR2 LQKENI. The CDR3 is 15 residues long. Trimming took off 1 base at V and 1 base at J, with 7 bases between the two ends. This CDR3 reads CASSPLPGNTGELFF. The DNA for the CDR3 is TGTGCCAGCTCACCACTGCCAGGGAACACCGGGGAGCTGTTTTTT.

The chain recombines TRBV29-1 with TRBJ2-2, with 8 bases matching TRBD2. V gave up 3 bases and J gave up 6 bases; unmatched junction bases: 9. CDR3 length: 15 residues. Germline CDR1 and CDR2: SQVTM and ANQGSEA. The CDR3 loop is CSVERREDWAGELFF. In DNA, the CDR3 is TGCAGCGTTGAGCGGCGGGAGGATTGGGCCGGGGAGCTGTTTTTT.

The V and J genes are TRBV28 and TRBJ2-1; D not resolved. Trimming pared 5 bases from V and 6 bases from J, leaving 8 bases between. CDR3 size: 12 residues. Germline V lookup: CDR1 MDHEN, CDR2 SYDVKM. CDR3 sequence (DNA): TGTGCCAGCAGTCTAGGGCGCAATGAGCAGTTCTTC. Protein product: CASSLGRNEQFF.

This chain links TRBV19 with TRBJ2-3; perhaps D is TRBD1 or TRBD2 (5 bases each). Germline assignment: CDR1 LNHDA and CDR2 SQIVND (reference sequence). CDR3 size: 14 residues. Between the trimmed V and J ends, which lost 4 bases and 3 bases, there was a span of 11 bases. Here the CDR3 DNA reads TGTGCCAGTAGTAACCGGGGCACGACAGATACGCAGTATTTT. Translated: CASSNRGTTDTQYF.

The rearrangement uses TRBV28 and TRBJ2-5; D possibly corresponds to TRBD2 (6 bases). Germline assignment: CDR1 MDHEN and CDR2 SYDVKM. The germline V and J ends were trimmed by 7 bases and 2 bases, with 14 bases remaining between them. The CDR3 is made up of 14 amino acids. The CDR3: CASTSLAGQETQYF. In DNA form, the CDR3 reads TGTGCCAGCACGTCACTAGCAGGGCAAGAGACCCAGTACTTC.

Only a few counts were recorded for this clone. The genes are TRBV19 and TRBJ1-5, with D possibly TRBD1 on 6 matching bases. Between the trimmed V and J ends, which lost 2 bases and 6 bases, there was a span of 14 bases. The germline V gene has CDR1 LNHDA and CDR2 SQIVND (reference sequence). The CDR3 is 15 residues long. The CDR3, as DNA: TGTGCCAGTAGTATATCGGCCAGGGGAGGTCAGCCCCAGCATTTT. Amino acids: CASSISARGGQPQHF.

J is TRBJ1-6 and V is TRBV7-8, with a weak D call TRBD1 (6 bases). The CDR3 has 17 amino acids. V was trimmed by 4 bases and J by 1 base, leaving 14 bases between them. The germline CDR1 and CDR2 sequences are SGHVS and FQNEAQ. In DNA form, the CDR3 reads TGTGCCAGCAGCTCCGAAGGGGGGTTATCCTATAATTCACCCCTCCACTTT. Encoded protein: CASSSEGGLSYNSPLHF.

This clone was counted once. The chain combines TRBV27 with TRBJ2-3; D is unresolved. Trimming took off 6 bases at V and 6 bases at J, with 19 bases between the two ends. The germline V gene encodes CDR1 MNHEY and CDR2 SMNVEV (reference sequence). This CDR3 is built from 15 residues. The CDR3 DNA follows: TGTGCCAGCAGCCTCAACGACGGAAACGGGGATACGCAGTATTTT. Protein product: CASSLNDGNGDTQYF.

CDR3 sequence (DNA): TGTGCCAGCAGTGGGCGAAGGGCGGACTATGGCTACACCTTC. It yields the protein CASSGRRADYGYTF. The chain couples TRBV6-1 to TRBJ1-2; no clear D. The CDR3 has 14 amino acids. Deletions cut 4 bases from V and 3 bases from J, with 12 bases between. Per germline, CDR1 MNHNS and CDR2 SASEGT.

CDR3 DNA sequence: TGCGCCAGCAGCACCTCCGGGACATATTCCTACGAGCAGTACTTC. It is translated as CASSTSGTYSYEQYF. The gene calls are TRBV5-1 and TRBJ2-7; possibly TRBD1 for D (6 bases). The V end lost 4 bases, the J end lost 1 base, and 15 bases lay between the germline ends. CDR1 SGHRS and CDR2 YFSETQ come from the germline V gene. The CDR3 is made up of 15 amino acids. Filled out from reference TRBV5-1 and TRBJ2-7, the complete variable domain reads KAGVTQTPRYLIKTRGQQVTLSCSPISGHRSVSWYQQTPGQGLQFLFEYFSETQRNKGNFPGRFSGRQFSNSRSEMNVSTLELGDSALYLCASSTSGTYSYEQYFGPGTRLTVT.

The V and J genes are TRBV2 and TRBJ1-1; D not certain. CDR1 SNHLY and CDR2 FYNNEI come from the germline V gene. V was clipped by 1 base and J by 6 bases, with 9 bases between them. This CDR3 comprises 13 residues. CDR3 nucleotides: TGTGCCAGCAGTGAAGTTGGTAGGGCTGAAGCTTTCTTT. Protein: CASSEVGRAEAFF.

V and J are TRBV29-1 and TRBJ2-3, with D unclear. The CDR3 length is 10 residues. Trimming stripped 7 bases from V and 3 bases from J, with 5 bases between. Germline V CDR1 and CDR2: SQVTM, ANQGSEA. CDR3 sequence reads: CSGMTDTQYF. In nucleotides, the CDR3 is TGCAGCGGTATGACAGATACGCAGTATTTT.

The chain carries TRBV7-2 and TRBJ2-7, with TRBD1 matching over 9 bases. Germline CDR1 SGHTA, CDR2 FQGNSA. The CDR3 covers 15 residues. V dropped 4 bases and J dropped 5; count of bases not matched to a gene: 9. In DNA, the CDR3 is TGTGCCAGCAGCTATTCCGGGACAGGGAGTCACGAGCAGTACTTC. Translating gives CASSYSGTGSHEQYF.